This T cell receptor beta chain was identified during a study of T cells in Graves' hyperthyroidism and ophthalmopathy. Newly diagnosed hyperthyroidism patients aged 18 to 65 years had disease lasting under 2 months. Thyroid ultrasound, orbital computed tomography, clinical symptoms, and serum thyroxine and TRAb underpinned diagnoses. Blood from later-ophthalmopathy patients was taken at first hyperthyroidism diagnosis. This clonotype was detected ten times or more. What it binds is unknown. Trimming took off 2 bases at V and 0 bases at J, with 7 bases between the two ends. This CDR3 is 14 amino acids long. The germline gives CDR1 SNHLY, CDR2 FYNNEI. TCR beta CDR3 region amplification was performed from RNA transcripts. First-round RT-PCR of the TCR CDR3 relied on the HTBI primer set. MiXCR, applied by TCRdb to the multiplex PCR reads, yields one record per CDR3 protein. The table shows 150,000 to 200,000 distinct CDR3 sequences, with approximately 9% occurring only once.

Overall study findings and caveats: Stable hyperthyroidism was told apart from ophthalmopathy by a model built on 13 V-J features.

Sequenced sample: blood. This chain uses TRBV2 with TRBJ1-2, with D tentatively TRBD1 (5 bases). The receptor's source is a woman aged 18-29 years with Graves' hyperthyroidism that later progressed to Graves' ophthalmopathy. CDR3 in amino acids: CASSERQTNYGYTF. CDR3 bases: TGTGCCAGCAGTGAAAGACAGACTAACTATGGCTACACCTTC. The whole variable domain, remainder taken from reference TRBV2 and TRBJ1-2, is EPEVTQTPSHQVTQMGQEVILRCVPISNHLYFYWYRQILGQKVEFLVSFYNNEISEKSEIFDDQFSVERPDGSNFTLKIRSTKLEDSAMYFCASSERQTNYGYTFGSGTRLTVV.